This passage covers 23 T cell receptor beta chains from one sample sequenced in a study of low-dose radiotherapy and immunotherapy resistance in tumors. As for time point: after trial treatment. Treatment denoted: LDRT plus nivolumab, ipilimumab, low-dose cyclophosphamide and aspirin (RACIN trial). With TRAV- and TRBV-specific primers, first-strand cDNA was made, covering the alpha and beta chains. The authors ran around 22 PCR cycles to amplify TCRs with a constant-region primer and V-primer adapter. TCRdb ran MiXCR on the reads and lists one entry per CDR3 protein. Seen here are fewer than 50,000 distinct CDR3 sequences, less than 30% observed once, and the top ten hold roughly a tenth. The sequencing here drew on PBMCs, taken after low-dose radiotherapy plus immunotherapy. The receptors shown here come from a male donor with prostate cancer.

About this clonotype itself: This likely traces to a read error, being one base from a far larger clone. The chain is built from TRBV7-3 and TRBJ2-1; D is uncertain. The V gene lost 4 bases and the J gene lost 13 bases, with 17 bases spanning the gap. The CDR3 is made up of 13 amino acids. Germline V gene sequence: CDR1 SGHTA, CDR2 FQGTGA. The CDR3 DNA reads as TGTGCCAGCAGCTCAGAGGCAACAGAGACCCAGTTCTTC. This codes for CASSSEATETQFF.

The sample holds many counts of this clonotype. The gene calls are TRBV5-1 and TRBJ2-1; 9 bases agree with TRBD2. The CDR3 consists of 16 residues. Germline values: CDR1 SGHRS, CDR2 YFSETQ. Germline trimming cut 4 bases from V and 5 bases from J; bases unmatched to any gene: 10. The CDR3 protein is CASSQPLAGKNNEQFF. The CDR3 nucleotides read TGCGCCAGCAGCCAACCCCTAGCGGGGAAAAACAATGAGCAGTTCTTC.

This clonotype occurred a few times. The chain couples TRBV5-4 to TRBJ1-1, with a weak D call TRBD1 (5 bases). Looked up from germline, CDR1 is SGHNT and CDR2 is YYREEE (reference sequence). The V end was cut by 1 base, the J end by 8 bases, with 6 bases between. The CDR3 runs 11 residues. CDR3 sequence reads: CASSLRGEAFF. The CDR3 DNA reads TGTGCCAGCAGCTTGCGGGGGGAAGCTTTCTTT.

This clonotype was seen ten or more times. The CDR3 DNA reads TGTGCCAGCAGCCTGGGGCTTAGGGGCCTCAATGAGCAGTTCTTC. The encoded protein is CASSLGLRGLNEQFF. V gene TRBV2 combines with J gene TRBJ2-1; maybe TRBD1 (5 bases). V gave up 6 bases and J gave up 6 bases, with 18 bases separating them. CDR1 SNHLY and CDR2 FYNNEI come from the germline V gene. The CDR3 is 15 amino acids.

This clonotype was observed a few times. This chain's CDR3 is CASSSIPLAGEQFF. As DNA, the CDR3 is TGTGCCAGCAGCTCAATCCCCTTAGCGGGTGAGCAGTTCTTC. The genes are TRBV7-6 and TRBJ2-1; the match to TRBD2 covers 7 bases. CDR3 length: 14 residues. From germline, CDR1 is SGHVS and CDR2 FNYEAQ. With V trimmed by 4 bases and J by 9 bases, 9 bases remained unmatched. Full variable domain (rest looked up from reference TRBV7-6 and TRBJ2-1): GAGVSQSPRYKVTKRGQDVALRCDPISGHVSLYWYRQALGQGPEFLTYFNYEAQQDKSGLPNDRFSAERPEGSISTLTIQRTEQRDSAMYRCASSSIPLAGEQFFGPGTRLTVL.

The chain uses TRBV11-2 and TRBJ2-7, with 7 positions matching TRBD1. CDR1 is SGHAT and CDR2 is FQNNGV in the germline V gene. The CDR3 contains 14 residues. V gave up 4 bases and J gave up 0 bases; unmatched junction bases: 3. The CDR3 sequence is CASSYRDSSYEQYF. CDR3 DNA: TGTGCCAGCAGCTACCGGGACAGCTCCTACGAGCAGTACTTC.

The chain employs TRBV5-1 and TRBJ1-2; the match to TRBD1 covers 7 bases. CDR3 length: 14 residues. Germline CDR1 is SGHRS and CDR2 is YFSETQ. V lost 4 bases and J lost 1; bases outside the gene matches: 4. CDR3 protein: CASSGGQLNYGYTF. The DNA of the CDR3 is TGCGCCAGCAGCGGGGGACAGCTTAACTATGGCTACACCTTC.

There are many counts of this clonotype. This chain uses TRBV3-1 with TRBJ1-1, with unresolved D. Looked up from germline, CDR1 is LGHDT and CDR2 is YNNKEL (reference sequence). With 1 base removed from V and 5 bases from J, the gap between germline ends came to 5 bases. This CDR3 has 12 residues. In nucleotides, the CDR3 is TGTGCCAGCAGCCAAGCACGAACTGAAGCTTTCTTT. This gives the protein CASSQARTEAFF.

A word on this clonotype: The CDR3 end shows no conserved phenylalanine or tryptophan, and so a read error is likely. The chain links TRBV6-5 to TRBJ2-3; a possible D gene is TRBD2 (6 bases). V gave up 5 bases and J gave up 6 bases, with 12 bases separating them. The CDR3 runs to 13 residues. Germline lookup yields CDR1 MNHEY and CDR2 SVGAGI. The CDR3 spells CASSDTRGDTQYL. The CDR3 DNA reads as TGTGCCAGCAGTGATACCCGGGGGGATACGCAGTATTTA.

This clonotype is deemed medium-sized. V gene TRBV14 combines with J gene TRBJ2-3; 9 bases match TRBD1. J was trimmed by 3 bases and V by 0 bases; bases with no gene match: 7. This CDR3 has 17 amino acids. Germline assignment: CDR1 SGHDN and CDR2 FVKESK. CDR3 sequence: CASSQDRGTGLTDTQYF. The CDR3 region has the DNA TGTGCCAGCAGCCAAGATCGGGGGACAGGGTTGACAGATACGCAGTATTTT.

This clonotype was counted ten times or more. CDR3 sequence: CATIRGAVSSGNTIYF. Written as DNA, the CDR3 is TGTGCCACCATACGGGGAGCGGTGAGCTCTGGAAACACCATATATTTT. The chain is built from TRBV6-1 and TRBJ1-3; D remains unclear. Trimming stripped 10 bases from V and 0 bases from J, with 19 bases between. This CDR3 has 16 amino acids. From germline, CDR1 is MNHNS and CDR2 SASEGT.

At least ten counts were recorded for this clonotype. This chain joins TRBV5-4 and TRBJ1-2, with 8 bases identical to TRBD1. V shed 4 bases, J shed 8 bases, and the junction held 10 bases outside the gene matches. Per the germline V gene, CDR1 is SGHNT and CDR2 is YYREEE (reference sequence). This CDR3 has 14 residues. CDR3 nucleotides: TGTGCCAGCAGCATTCTCCGACAGGGGCCGGGCTACACCTTC. This codes for CASSILRQGPGYTF.

With regard to this clonotype: One base separates it from a far larger clone, so it is likely a read error. CDR3 amino acids: CASSYLLPSEQYF. The DNA for the CDR3 is TGTGCCAGCAGTTACCTGCTGCCCAGTGAGCAGTACTTC. The genes are TRBV6-6 and TRBJ2-4; D gene ambiguous. V was clipped by 2 bases and J by 13 bases, with 15 bases between them. This CDR3 is built from 13 residues. Germline CDR1 reads MNHNY; CDR2 reads SVGAGI (reference sequence).

In its sample, this clonotype was seen many times. The genes are TRBV29-1 and TRBJ2-1; D may be TRBD1 (6 bases). CDR1 and CDR2 from the germline V gene are SQVTM and ANQGSEA. V lost 2 bases and J 7 bases, leaving 15 bases between the germline ends. CDR3 length: 14 residues. Here the CDR3 reads CSVEFRGRYNEQFF. The CDR3 DNA follows: TGCAGCGTTGAATTCAGGGGAAGGTATAATGAGCAGTTCTTC.

This clonotype was observed once. The V gene is TRBV27, the J gene TRBJ2-1, with D maybe TRBD2 (5 bases). V was clipped by 7 bases and J by 5 bases, with 27 bases between them. CDR1 and CDR2 from the germline V gene are MNHEY and SMNVEV (reference sequence). The CDR3 has 18 residues. The CDR3 sequence is CASTRSGGGRGTDNEQFF. The CDR3 DNA reads as TGTGCCAGCACCCGAAGCGGTGGCGGACGAGGTACCGACAATGAGCAGTTCTTC.

This clonotype has a handful of counts. CDR3 in DNA: TGTGCCAGCAGTTCGAACGGAGGGGTGAACACCGGGGAGCTGTTTTTT. Protein sequence: CASSSNGGVNTGELFF. The J gene is TRBJ2-2, the V gene TRBV27, with TRBD2 as a possible D gene (6 bases). CDR1 and CDR2 from the germline V gene are MNHEY and SMNVEV (reference sequence). This CDR3 is 16 amino acids long. V was shortened by 4 bases and J by 1 base, with 13 bases between the two germline ends.

This clonotype was seen repeatedly, ten times or more. The J gene is TRBJ2-2, the V gene TRBV5-1, with 7 bases that match TRBD2. V dropped 0 bases and J dropped 1; count of bases not matched to a gene: 3. There are 16 residues in the CDR3. The V gene's germline CDR1 is SGHRS and CDR2 YFSETQ. CDR3 protein: CASSLEPSGNTGELFF. The DNA for the CDR3 is TGCGCCAGCAGCTTGGAGCCTAGCGGGAACACCGGGGAGCTGTTTTTT.

There are many counts of this clonotype. The genes are TRBV3-1 and TRBJ2-7; 8 bases match TRBD2. Losses at the gene ends were 0 bases for V and 2 bases for J; bases not matched to a gene: 3. CDR3 length: 15 residues. Germline V gene sequence: CDR1 LGHDT, CDR2 YNNKEL (reference sequence). CDR3 sequence (DNA): TGTGCCAGCAGCCAAGATAGCGGGACCGCCTACGAGCAGTACTTC. Its protein is CASSQDSGTAYEQYF.

The rearrangement uses TRBV9 and TRBJ2-2; D remains ambiguous. Trimming shortened V by 0 bases and J by 0 bases, and 12 bases separated the two germline ends. This CDR3 has 17 amino acids. The germline gives CDR1 SGDLS, CDR2 YYNGEE. CDR3 coding DNA: TGTGCCAGCAGCGTAGAGGGCCGATACGCGAACACCGGGGAGCTGTTTTTT. Its translation: CASSVEGRYANTGELFF.

This clonotype was detected ten times or more. The genes are TRBV3-1 and TRBJ1-5, with D possibly TRBD1 on 5 matching bases. CDR3 length: 14 residues. V was trimmed by 5 bases and J by 7 bases, leaving 15 bases between them. The germline CDR1 and CDR2 sequences are LGHDT and YNNKEL (reference sequence). The CDR3 coding sequence is TGTGCCAGCAGCTCGGGAGTGGGGCACCAGCCCCAGCATTTT. Translating gives CASSSGVGHQPQHF.

Worth noting for this clonotype: This likely stems from a read error, as it lies one base from a far larger clone. The V and J genes are TRBV5-5 and TRBJ2-7; D tentatively reads TRBD1 or TRBD2 (6 bases each). The CDR3 is made up of 15 amino acids. Deletions cut 0 bases from V and 7 bases from J, with 17 bases between. The germline gives CDR1 SGHKS, CDR2 YYEKEE (reference sequence). The CDR3 is CASSLAGATYNEQYF. The CDR3 bases are TGTGCCAGCAGCTTGGCGGGGGCCACCTACAATGAGCAGTACTTC.

This clonotype was counted between two and nine times. V and J are TRBV28 and TRBJ1-5; D unclear. Per the germline V gene, CDR1 is MDHEN and CDR2 is SYDVKM. The CDR3 loop spans 14 amino acids. Trimming stripped 1 base from V and 3 bases from J, with 7 bases between. CDR3 loop: CASSLFQFNQPQHF. CDR3 nucleotide sequence: TGTGCCAGCAGTTTATTTCAGTTCAATCAGCCCCAGCATTTT.

In its sample, this clonotype was seen many times. The genes are TRBV6-5 and TRBJ2-7; 7 bases line up with TRBD2. The CDR3 extends over 16 amino acids. Germline V gene data show CDR1 as MNHEY and CDR2 as SVGAGI. V was pared by 6 bases and J by 7 bases, with 18 bases of the junction left unmatched. CDR3 coding DNA: TGTGCCAGCAGGGTTGACGGGGCAGGGAGGACTAGAGAGCAGTACTTC. Protein: CASRVDGAGRTREQYF.